The present T cell receptor (beta chain) was sequenced within a study of cytomegalovirus exposure and HLA in healthy donors. Produced via immunoSEQ multiplex PCR; TCRdb's table is partial and in-frame only. The sample lists fewer than 200,000 clones, approximately 87% seen once, with roughly 1.4% in the top ten. Study observations and caveats: The study recorded 160 or so TCR beta chains that were cytomegalovirus-associated.

The V gene's germline CDR1 is SNHLY and CDR2 FYNNEI. V lost 10 bases, J lost 2 bases, and 8 bases stayed unmatched. There are 15 residues in the CDR3. A word on this clone: What it binds is unknown.

V is TRBV2 and J is TRBJ2-2; 9 bases are a match to TRBD2. Sequencing input: PBMCs. The sequence came from a woman in her twenties or thirties in good health and CMV-seronegative. Here the CDR3 DNA reads TGTGCCATCGAGCGGGGGGCCCCAAACACCGGGGAGCTGTTTTTT. It codes for CAIERGAPNTGELFF. Based on the CDR3 plus reference TRBV2 and TRBJ2-2, the full variable domain is EPEVTQTPSHQVTQMGQEVILRCVPISNHLYFYWYRQILGQKVEFLVSFYNNEISEKSEIFDDQFSVERPDGSNFTLKIRSTKLEDSAMYFCAIERGAPNTGELFFGEGSRLTVL.